The rows below give T cell receptor beta chains drawn from one sample of a study of early T cells in non-severe SARS-CoV-2 infection. Using its own MiXCR run on the 5' RACE reads, TCRdb lists one record per CDR3 protein. The sample consists of approximately 47,000 distinct CDR3 sequences, around 10% of them appearing once. The sequencing here drew on whole blood, taken at baseline. Receptors originate from an adult who was a healthcare worker with PCR-confirmed SARS-CoV-2 infection or an uninfected control (not recorded which). Each CDR3 is given with its conserved first and last residue. The D gene is left open where the match is weak. Clone size is not always given. Where it is, it says once, few, many or a class for expanded clones.

>TRBD1|TRBV6-5|TRBJ2-3|few
TGTGCCAGCCACAGGGGCCGCACAGATACGCAGTATTTT
CASHRGRTDTQYF
>.|TRBV7-2|TRBJ1-2|.
TGTGCCAGCAGCTTCCCGAGAGGGAACTATGGCTACACCTTC
CASSFPRGNYGYTF
>TRBD1|TRBV20-1|TRBJ1-3|many
TGCAGTGCTAGAGCCGGGACAGGGGGCGCGGGCTCTGGAAACACCATATATTTT
CSARAGTGGAGSGNTIYF
>TRBD2|TRBV30|TRBJ2-1|.
TGTGCCTCGTACGTACGACTAGCCGGTGAGCAGTTCTTC
CASYVRLAGEQFF
>TRBD2|TRBV29-1|TRBJ2-7|few
TGCAGCGCCGGACTAGCGAAGTACGAGCAGTACTTC
CSAGLAKYEQYF
>.|TRBV4-1|TRBJ2-3|few
TGCGCCAGCAGCCAAGAATGGCGTCCTAGCACAGATACGCAGTATTTT
CASSQEWRPSTDTQYF
>TRBD1|TRBV5-6|TRBJ2-7|few
TGTGCCAGCAGCTTGGACGGGACAGTATCCTACGAGCAGTACTTC
CASSLDGTVSYEQYF
>TRBD1|TRBV4-1|TRBJ2-2|many
TGCGCCAGCAGCCAAGCCCGACAGGGGGCATTACCCGGGGAGCTGTTTTTT
CASSQARQGALPGELFF
>TRBD1|TRBV2|TRBJ2-2|.
TGTGCCAGCGGTGCTGACAGACAGGGCACCGGGGAGCTGTTTTTT
CASGADRQGTGELFF
>TRBD1|TRBV5-4|TRBJ2-6|few
TGTGCCAGCAGCACGGACAGGGGGCTCCGGAGCTCTGGGGCCAACGTCCTGACTTTC
CASSTDRGLRSSGANVLTF
>.|TRBV4-1|TRBJ2-3|few
TGCGCCAGCAGCCAAGCCCTGATCACAGATACGCAGTATTTT
CASSQALITDTQYF
>.|TRBV12-3/TRBV12-4|TRBJ1-4|few
TGTGCCAGCAGTTCCTCAACTAATGAAAAACTGTTTTTT
CASSSSTNEKLFF
>.|TRBV5-5|TRBJ2-5|few
TGTGCCAGCAGCTTGGGGGGGCCAGAGACCCAGTACTTC
CASSLGGPETQYF
>TRBD2|TRBV3-1|TRBJ2-1|few
TGTGCCAGCAGCCAACTAGCGGACAATGAGCAGTTCTTC
CASSQLADNEQFF
>TRBD1|TRBV2|TRBJ1-1|few
TGTGCCAGCAGGACAGGGACAGGGGTTTGGACTGAAGCTTTCTTT
CASRTGTGVWTEAFF
>.|TRBV7-9|TRBJ1-1|few
TGTGCCAGCAGCTTAGATCAGGGGAGGAGAAACACTGAAGCTTTCTTT
CASSLDQGRRNTEAFF
>.|TRBV4-1|TRBJ1-3|.
TGCGCCAGCAGCCAACGCGTTTTAGGAGGTCGCGGGAACTCTGGAAACACCATATATTTT
CASSQRVLGGRGNSGNTIYF
>TRBD1|TRBV18|TRBJ2-7|.
TGTGCCAGCTCGGACAGGGGACGCACCTACGAGCAGTACTTC
CASSDRGRTYEQYF
>TRBD2|TRBV7-9|TRBJ2-1|many
TGTGCCAGCAGCTTACTAGCGGGAACTTACAATGAGCAGTTCTTC
CASSLLAGTYNEQFF
>TRBD2|TRBV18|TRBJ2-1|few
TGTGCCAGCTCACCACGTACCGCGCGACTAGCGGGAGCCAAGGATGAGCAGTTCTTC
CASSPRTARLAGAKDEQFF
>.|TRBV2|TRBJ1-1|many
TGTGCCAGCATCCAAAGGAGTAGCACTGAAGCTTTCTTT
CASIQRSSTEAFF
>.|TRBV25-1|TRBJ2-2|few
TGTGCCAGCAGTGAGTCTTTGAGCACCGGGGAGCTGTTTTTT
CASSESLSTGELFF
>.|TRBV7-3|TRBJ1-2|.
TGTGCCAGCAGCTTAAATACAGGCGGTGGCTACACCTTC
CASSLNTGGGYTF
>.|TRBV3-1|TRBJ2-5|medium-sized
TGTGCCAGCAGCCAATCCGCTGAGACCCAGTACTTC
CASSQSAETQYF
>TRBD1|TRBV24-1|TRBJ2-1|few
TGTGCCACCAGTGATTGGGACAGGGTCGATGAGCAGTTCTTC
CATSDWDRVDEQFF
>TRBD1|TRBV6-2/TRBV6-3|TRBJ2-7|many
TGTGCCAGCAGTCCGCCCGGGACAGGGGGAAACTTC
CASSPPGTGGNF
>.|TRBV5-1|TRBJ1-5|.
TGCGCCAGCAGCTTGTTGGTGGGGCAGCCCCAGCATTTT
CASSLLVGQPQHF
>.|TRBV28|TRBJ2-3|many
TGTGCCAGCCAATGGGGCACAGATACGCAGTATTTT
CASQWGTDTQYF